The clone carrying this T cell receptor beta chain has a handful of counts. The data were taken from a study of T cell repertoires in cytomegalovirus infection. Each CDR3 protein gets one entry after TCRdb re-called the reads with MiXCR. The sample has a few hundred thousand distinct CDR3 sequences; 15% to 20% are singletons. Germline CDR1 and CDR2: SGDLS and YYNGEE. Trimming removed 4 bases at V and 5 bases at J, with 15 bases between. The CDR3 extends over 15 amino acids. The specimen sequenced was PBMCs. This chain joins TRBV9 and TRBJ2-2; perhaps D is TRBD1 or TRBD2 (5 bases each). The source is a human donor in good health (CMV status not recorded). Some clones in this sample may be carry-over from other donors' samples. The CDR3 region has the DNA TGTGCCAGCAGCCCACCGGGGCCGGGTACCGGGGAGCTGTTTTTT. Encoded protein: CASSPPGPGTGELFF.